This T cell receptor (beta chain) was documented in a study of early T cells in non-severe SARS-CoV-2 infection. Each CDR3 protein is one row after TCRdb ran MiXCR on the 5' RACE reads. The sample includes about 55,000 distinct CDR3 sequences, about 16% of them seen just once. This receptor was taken from an adult who was a healthcare worker with PCR-confirmed SARS-CoV-2 infection or an uninfected control (not recorded which). The sequencing used whole blood, collected at baseline.

The CDR3 reads CASSFSGADTGELFF. The CDR3 DNA follows: TGCGCCAGCAGCTTTTCCGGGGCTGACACCGGGGAGCTGTTTTTT. The genes are TRBV5-1 and TRBJ2-2, with D tentatively TRBD1 or TRBD2 (5 bases each). The CDR3 loop spans 15 amino acids. CDR1 is SGHRS and CDR2 is YFSETQ in the germline V gene. V lost 2 bases to trimming and J lost 3 bases, with 11 bases between them.